The rows below give T cell receptor beta chains drawn from one sample of a study of T cells in narcolepsy. Generated by immunoSEQ multiplex PCR, the TCRdb table keeps only in-frame clones and is missing some. The sample lists more than 30,000 clones, over 80% occurring once. Sample: CD45RA- memory CD4+ T cells from PBMCs. Receptor source: a human donor with narcolepsy. CDR3s include the opening cysteine and the closing phenylalanine or tryptophan. Fields, in order: clone size, V gene, D gene, J gene, CDR3 DNA, CDR3 protein. The D gene is left open where the match is weak. Where a row states a size, it is once, few, many or the class of an expanded clone; other rows omit it.

abundance: -
v_gene: TRBV10-1
d_gene: -
j_gene: TRBJ1-5
CDR3nt: TGCGCCAGCAGTGTGGCAGACGGTCAGCCCCAGCATTTT
CDR3aa: CASSVADGQPQHF

abundance: -
v_gene: TRBV15
d_gene: TRBD1
j_gene: TRBJ1-2
CDR3nt: TGTGCCACCAGCAGATCGGGACAGGGGGAAAACTATGGCTACACCTTC
CDR3aa: CATSRSGQGENYGYTF

abundance: -
v_gene: TRBV27
d_gene: TRBD1
j_gene: TRBJ2-3
CDR3nt: TGTGCCAGCAGTTCCGACAGGGGGAGCACAGATACGCAGTATTTT
CDR3aa: CASSSDRGSTDTQYF

abundance: few
v_gene: TRBV6-1
d_gene: TRBD1
j_gene: TRBJ1-1
CDR3nt: TGTGCCAGCAGTGAACGGACAGGGAGGCCTTTCTTT
CDR3aa: CASSERTGRPFF

abundance: -
v_gene: TRBV6-6
d_gene: -
j_gene: TRBJ2-1
CDR3nt: TGTGCCAGCAGTGATTTCGGCGAGGCGGGTGAGCAGTTCTTC
CDR3aa: CASSDFGEAGEQFF

abundance: -
v_gene: TRBV6-4
d_gene: -
j_gene: TRBJ2-1
CDR3nt: TGTGCCAGCAGTGACTCGGGGGGGCCCTACAATGAGCAGTTCTTC
CDR3aa: CASSDSGGPYNEQFF

abundance: once
v_gene: TRBV7-6
d_gene: TRBD1
j_gene: TRBJ2-1
CDR3nt: TGTGCCAGCAGCTTCCCTGGACAGGGTAGTGAGCAGTTCTTC
CDR3aa: CASSFPGQGSEQFF

abundance: few
v_gene: TRBV23-1
d_gene: -
j_gene: TRBJ1-1
CDR3nt: TGCGCCAGCAGTCCATCTACTGAAGCTTTCTTT
CDR3aa: CASSPSTEAFF

abundance: -
v_gene: TRBV25-1
d_gene: -
j_gene: TRBJ1-4
CDR3nt: TGTGCCAGCAGGGATTGGAATGAAAAACTGTTTTTT
CDR3aa: CASRDWNEKLFF

abundance: -
v_gene: TRBV10-2
d_gene: TRBD2
j_gene: TRBJ2-7
CDR3nt: TGCGCCAGCAAGCATGGAATTCGGGGGGCCTACGAGCAGTACTTC
CDR3aa: CASKHGIRGAYEQYF

abundance: -
v_gene: TRBV15
d_gene: -
j_gene: TRBJ2-1
CDR3nt: TGTGCCACCAGCAGAGATTTTGGGTCCTACAATGAGCAGTTCTTC
CDR3aa: CATSRDFGSYNEQFF

abundance: -
v_gene: TRBV30
d_gene: TRBD1
j_gene: TRBJ1-4
CDR3nt: TGTGCCTGGAGTTCCGGACAGGGTGGATTTGAAAAACTGTTTTTT
CDR3aa: CAWSSGQGGFEKLFF

abundance: once
v_gene: TRBV2
d_gene: TRBD1
j_gene: TRBJ2-2
CDR3nt: TGTGCCAGCAGTGCAAGGCGCGGGACAGGGGGCCCCGGGGAGCTGTTTTTT
CDR3aa: CASSARRGTGGPGELFF

abundance: few
v_gene: TRBV7-2
d_gene: TRBD1
j_gene: TRBJ2-5
CDR3nt: TGTGCCAGCAGCCTACAGGGGGCGCTTCAAGAGACCCAGTACTTC
CDR3aa: CASSLQGALQETQYF

abundance: once
v_gene: TRBV5-4
d_gene: TRBD1
j_gene: TRBJ1-2
CDR3nt: TGTGCCAGCAGCTATGCCGTTGGACAGGCTTATGGCTACACCTTC
CDR3aa: CASSYAVGQAYGYTF

abundance: -
v_gene: TRBV5-1
d_gene: TRBD2
j_gene: TRBJ2-3
CDR3nt: TGCGCCAGCAGCTTGGGAGATAGCGGGGGGCTCCATACGCAGTATTTT
CDR3aa: CASSLGDSGGLHTQYF

abundance: -
v_gene: TRBV6-1
d_gene: -
j_gene: TRBJ1-4
CDR3nt: TGTGCCAGCAGTGATCTGCCCTGGGGGGGGGATGAAAAACTGTTTTTT
CDR3aa: CASSDLPWGGDEKLFF

abundance: -
v_gene: TRBV18
d_gene: TRBD1
j_gene: TRBJ1-4
CDR3nt: TGTGCCAGCTCACCCCCGGGACAGGGGCGCGAAAAACTGTTTTTT
CDR3aa: CASSPPGQGREKLFF

abundance: -
v_gene: TRBV19
d_gene: -
j_gene: TRBJ1-5
CDR3nt: TGTGCCAGTAGTATATCCCTCAATCAGCCCCAGCATTTT
CDR3aa: CASSISLNQPQHF

abundance: -
v_gene: TRBV27
d_gene: TRBD1
j_gene: TRBJ1-6
CDR3nt: TGTGCCAGCACCAGGACAGGGGTTTATTCGGCCCTCCACTTT
CDR3aa: CASTRTGVYSALHF

abundance: -
v_gene: TRBV29-1
d_gene: TRBD1
j_gene: TRBJ1-1
CDR3nt: TGCAGCGCGCAGACAGGGCAGGGCACTGAAGCTTTCTTT
CDR3aa: CSAQTGQGTEAFF

abundance: few
v_gene: TRBV4-2
d_gene: -
j_gene: TRBJ1-3
CDR3nt: TGTGCCAGCAGCCAAGATCCGGCGGGCTCTGGAAACACCATATATTTT
CDR3aa: CASSQDPAGSGNTIYF

abundance: -
v_gene: TRBV19
d_gene: TRBD2
j_gene: TRBJ2-5
CDR3nt: TGTGCCAGTAGCTCGGGGAGGGGACTAGCGGGTCCCCAGGGGGAGACCCAGTACTTC
CDR3aa: CASSSGRGLAGPQGETQYF

abundance: -
v_gene: TRBV27
d_gene: -
j_gene: TRBJ2-2
CDR3nt: TGTGCCAGCAGTTTATTTGCAGGGGTCTTCCCCGGGGAGCTGTTTTTT
CDR3aa: CASSLFAGVFPGELFF

abundance: -
v_gene: TRBV2
d_gene: TRBD1
j_gene: TRBJ1-5
CDR3nt: TGTGCCAGCAGGGGGACAGGAGGCAATCAGCCCCAGCATTTT
CDR3aa: CASRGTGGNQPQHF

abundance: -
v_gene: TRBV29-1
d_gene: -
j_gene: TRBJ1-5
CDR3nt: TGCAGCGTTGGAGACAGCTACAATCAGCCCCAGCATTTT
CDR3aa: CSVGDSYNQPQHF

abundance: -
v_gene: TRBV6-1
d_gene: -
j_gene: TRBJ2-3
CDR3nt: TGTGCCAGCAGTGAAGGACCCACGAAGGCAGATACGCAGTATTTT
CDR3aa: CASSEGPTKADTQYF

abundance: -
v_gene: TRBV5-3
d_gene: -
j_gene: TRBJ1-3
CDR3nt: TGTGCCAGAAGCTTGCCGGGAAACACCATATATTTT
CDR3aa: CARSLPGNTIYF

abundance: -
v_gene: TRBV5-4
d_gene: -
j_gene: TRBJ1-6
CDR3nt: TGTGCCAGCAGCTTACAAGGGAACAGCCATTCACCCCTCCACTTT
CDR3aa: CASSLQGNSHSPLHF

abundance: -
v_gene: TRBV6-1
d_gene: TRBD1
j_gene: TRBJ2-5
CDR3nt: TGTGCCAGCACCCCCCCCAGGGGGCTGGAGACCCAGTACTTC
CDR3aa: CASTPPRGLETQYF

abundance: -
v_gene: TRBV5-1
d_gene: TRBD2
j_gene: TRBJ2-2
CDR3nt: TGCGCCAGCAGCTTACTAGCGGGGGGGCCCCAGTCCACCGGGGAGCTGTTTTTT
CDR3aa: CASSLLAGGPQSTGELFF

abundance: -
v_gene: TRBV19
d_gene: -
j_gene: TRBJ1-5
CDR3nt: TGTGCCAGTAGTTCAGGGAGAAGCAATCAGCCCCAGCATTTT
CDR3aa: CASSSGRSNQPQHF

abundance: -
v_gene: TRBV4-2
d_gene: TRBD1
j_gene: TRBJ1-1
CDR3nt: TGTGCCAGCAGCCAAGAGGGACAGGCGAACACTGAAGCTTTCTTT
CDR3aa: CASSQEGQANTEAFF

abundance: few
v_gene: TRBV27
d_gene: -
j_gene: TRBJ1-6
CDR3nt: TGTGCCAGCAGAACAGGGTTCTCACCCCTCCACTTT
CDR3aa: CASRTGFSPLHF

abundance: -
v_gene: TRBV6-1
d_gene: -
j_gene: TRBJ1-1
CDR3nt: TGTGCCAGCAGTTATTCAGCGGACACTGAAGCTTTCTTT
CDR3aa: CASSYSADTEAFF

abundance: -
v_gene: TRBV7-5
d_gene: -
j_gene: TRBJ1-6
CDR3nt: TGTGCCAGCAGGGGGCGGGCCCTCCACTTT
CDR3aa: CASRGRALHF

abundance: -
v_gene: TRBV23-1
d_gene: -
j_gene: TRBJ1-5
CDR3nt: TGCGCCAGCAGTCAATCGTCGGCACAGGTTGTGAATCAGCCCCAGCATTTT
CDR3aa: CASSQSSAQVVNQPQHF

abundance: -
v_gene: TRBV5-8
d_gene: TRBD1
j_gene: TRBJ2-7
CDR3nt: TGTGCCAGCAGCTCCGGCAGGTGGGACAGGGACGAGCAGTACTTC
CDR3aa: CASSSGRWDRDEQYF

abundance: -
v_gene: TRBV5-6
d_gene: -
j_gene: TRBJ2-1
CDR3nt: TGTGCCAGCAGCTATCCTGGGGTGGGCTCCTACAATGAGCAGTTCTTC
CDR3aa: CASSYPGVGSYNEQFF

abundance: -
v_gene: TRBV28
d_gene: -
j_gene: TRBJ1-2
CDR3nt: TGTGCCAGCAGTCCAATGGGGGATGACTATGGCTACACCTTC
CDR3aa: CASSPMGDDYGYTF

abundance: once
v_gene: TRBV7-2
d_gene: -
j_gene: TRBJ1-6
CDR3nt: TGTGCCAGCAGCGGAGGAAAGCATAATTCACCCCTCCACTTT
CDR3aa: CASSGGKHNSPLHF

abundance: -
v_gene: TRBV18
d_gene: -
j_gene: TRBJ1-5
CDR3nt: TGTGCCAGCTCAGTGACGGCTTTGATAGGGAATCAGCCCCAGCATTTT
CDR3aa: CASSVTALIGNQPQHF

abundance: -
v_gene: TRBV7-2
d_gene: TRBD1
j_gene: TRBJ1-4
CDR3nt: TGTGCCAGCAGCTCATCGACAGGGACAGGGGTTGGGGAAAAACTGTTTTTT
CDR3aa: CASSSSTGTGVGEKLFF

abundance: -
v_gene: TRBV9
d_gene: TRBD1
j_gene: TRBJ2-1
CDR3nt: TGTGCCAGCAGCGTGAAGGGGGCATACACCCCCAATGAGCAGTTCTTC
CDR3aa: CASSVKGAYTPNEQFF

abundance: -
v_gene: TRBV2
d_gene: -
j_gene: TRBJ1-4
CDR3nt: TGTGCCAGCAGTACAAGGGAGAACGAAAAACTGTTTTTT
CDR3aa: CASSTRENEKLFF

abundance: -
v_gene: TRBV4-1
d_gene: -
j_gene: TRBJ1-3
CDR3nt: TGCGCCAGCAGGCAACAACCGGGACAAGGGTATCCCCGCTCTGGAAACACCATATATTTT
CDR3aa: CASRQQPGQGYPRSGNTIYF

abundance: -
v_gene: TRBV25-1
d_gene: TRBD1
j_gene: TRBJ1-1
CDR3nt: TGTGCCAGCAGTGACCGGGGACAGGGGAGGACTGAAGCTTTCTTT
CDR3aa: CASSDRGQGRTEAFF

abundance: once
v_gene: TRBV14
d_gene: -
j_gene: TRBJ2-3
CDR3nt: TGTGCCAGCAGCCCGGGTGAGCGGGCGCTCACAGATACGCAGTATTTT
CDR3aa: CASSPGERALTDTQYF

abundance: -
v_gene: TRBV9
d_gene: -
j_gene: TRBJ1-2
CDR3nt: TGTGCCAGCAGCGTAGCTTTGGGGTCCAACTATGGCTACACCTTC
CDR3aa: CASSVALGSNYGYTF

abundance: -
v_gene: TRBV6-5
d_gene: -
j_gene: TRBJ2-2
CDR3nt: TGTGCCAGCAGACTCAGGGCTACCGGGGAGCTGTTTTTT
CDR3aa: CASRLRATGELFF

abundance: -
v_gene: TRBV18
d_gene: -
j_gene: TRBJ1-1
CDR3nt: TGTGCCAGCTCACCACCCGGGGTGAACACTGAAGCTTTCTTT
CDR3aa: CASSPPGVNTEAFF

abundance: -
v_gene: TRBV11-1
d_gene: -
j_gene: TRBJ2-3
CDR3nt: TGTGCCAGCAGCTTATTCGCAGGGGCCTACACAGATACGCAGTATTTT
CDR3aa: CASSLFAGAYTDTQYF